Listed below are T cell receptor beta chains from one sample, sequenced in a study of radiotherapy plus CTLA-4 blockade in lung cancer. The repertoire was sequenced with immunoSEQ multiplex PCR; TCRdb's copy has only in-frame clones and lacks some. The sample has about 80,000 clones, around 84% seen once; the top ten hold around 0.87%. Sample: peripheral blood, taken from a patient treated with radiotherapy plus ipilimumab. The receptors were gathered from a human donor with non-small cell lung cancer who had stable disease on radiotherapy plus ipilimumab. Both conserved end residues are part of each CDR3. D genes are given only for firm matches. The listing skips clone size in some rows; elsewhere it reads once, few, many or a size class.

TGCGCCAGCAGCCAACAAGGGGCCCTTCCCTACGAGCAGTACTTC CASSQQGALPYEQYF TRBJ2-7 - TRBV4-1 once
TGTGCCAGCAGTGAACAGGATAGCAATCAGCCCCAGCATTTT CASSEQDSNQPQHF TRBJ1-5 - TRBV6-1 -
TGTGCCAGCAGTGACCCAACACGGGCAGGGGCCTACGAGCAGTACTTC CASSDPTRAGAYEQYF TRBJ2-7 - TRBV6-1 -
TGTGCCAGCAGTTCCCCGGCTAGCGGCACAGATACGCAGTATTTT CASSSPASGTDTQYF TRBJ2-3 - TRBV28 -
TGTGCCAGCAGTTACGAGTACGACACTAACTATGGCTACACCTTC CASSYEYDTNYGYTF TRBJ1-2 - TRBV6-6 -
TGTGCCAGCAGGACTAGTGACGGTGATAGTTCACCCCTCCACTTT CASRTSDGDSSPLHF TRBJ1-6 - TRBV28 -
TGTGCCTGGAGTTCGGGGACAGCTACTTACAATGAGCAGTTCTTC CAWSSGTATYNEQFF TRBJ2-1 TRBD1 TRBV30 -
TGTGCCAGCAGACAGGGGGCTAATCAGCCCCAGCATTTT CASRQGANQPQHF TRBJ1-5 TRBD1 TRBV6-6 -
TGTGCCAGCAGCTTCAGAGGGACTTATCTAGCCAAAAACATTCAGTACTTC CASSFRGTYLAKNIQYF TRBJ2-4 - TRBV5-6 -
TGTGCCAGCAGGCCGGGACAGACGTACCAAGAGACCCAGTACTTC CASRPGQTYQETQYF TRBJ2-5 TRBD1 TRBV28 -
TGCGCCAGCAGCTTTGGGGGCTCCTACAATGAGCAGTTCTTC CASSFGGSYNEQFF TRBJ2-1 - TRBV5-1 -
TGTGCCAGCAGTCTCCCCGGGACTAGCGGGAGGGCCTACAATGAGCAGTTCTTC CASSLPGTSGRAYNEQFF TRBJ2-1 TRBD2 TRBV27 -
TGTGCCTGGAGTGCCGGGGTTGAAGCTTTCTTT CAWSAGVEAFF TRBJ1-1 - TRBV30 -
TGTGCCAGCAGTTTCCAGAGCGGCGGGGGGGCCGGGGAGCAGTTCTTC CASSFQSGGGAGEQFF TRBJ2-1 TRBD2 TRBV28 once
TGCGCCAGCAGCTGGAAGACTAGCGGGAGCTACAATGAGCAGTTCTTC CASSWKTSGSYNEQFF TRBJ2-1 TRBD2 TRBV5-1 -
TGTGCCAGTGGGAAACAAGAGACCCAGTACTTC CASGKQETQYF TRBJ2-5 - TRBV19 -
TGCGCCAGCAGCAAGCGGACAGAAGATACGCAGTATTTT CASSKRTEDTQYF TRBJ2-3 - TRBV4-1 -
TGTGCCAGCAGCTCCACTAGCGGGGGAAACAATGAGCAGTTCTTC CASSSTSGGNNEQFF TRBJ2-1 TRBD2 TRBV28 once
TGCGCCAGCAGCCATACTCAGGACTATGGCTACACCTTC CASSHTQDYGYTF TRBJ1-2 - TRBV5-1 once
TGCGCCAGCAGCCAAGACGGGAGCGGTTCCTATAATTCACCCCTCCACTTT CASSQDGSGSYNSPLHF TRBJ1-6 - TRBV4-1 -
TGTGCCAGCAGCGAAGCGGACAGGGTGAGCACAGATACGCAGTATTTT CASSEADRVSTDTQYF TRBJ2-3 TRBD1 TRBV6-1 -
TGTGCCAGCAGGAAGGGACAGGGAGGCGGGGAGCTGTTTTTT CASRKGQGGGELFF TRBJ2-2 TRBD1 TRBV7-3 -
TGTGCCAGCAGCTTAGCTAGCGGGAGGGCGGATGAGCAGTTCTTC CASSLASGRADEQFF TRBJ2-1 TRBD2 TRBV7-6 -
TGTGCCAGCAGGGCCGGACAGGGGGCTTTGTACGAGCAGTACTTC CASRAGQGALYEQYF TRBJ2-7 TRBD1 TRBV11-2 -
TGTGCCAGCAGCTTAGAGCCCAGGGCCCAGCCCCAGCATTTT CASSLEPRAQPQHF TRBJ1-5 - TRBV7-3 -
TGTGCCAGTAGTATTAGCAGATCCTACGAGCAGTACTTC CASSISRSYEQYF TRBJ2-7 - TRBV19 -
TGTGCCAGCAGCCGGGCGCTACCTTATGAAAAACTGTTTTTT CASSRALPYEKLFF TRBJ1-4 - TRBV6-1 -
TGTGCCAGCAGTGTCGGGACAGGGATTTCCTACGAGCAGTACTTC CASSVGTGISYEQYF TRBJ2-7 TRBD1 TRBV6-5 once